This is a list of T cell receptor beta chains from one sample in a study of blood T cell repertoires in COVID-19. Some clones are missing from TCRdb's copy, which holds only in-frame ones; the method was immunoSEQ multiplex PCR. The table shows approximately 240,000 clones, with around 81% occurring only once. Sequencing was done on a sample of peripheral blood. These receptors were obtained from a woman in her 30s who had recovered from COVID-19. Both conserved end residues are part of each CDR3. Each record gives: V gene, clone size, J gene, D gene, CDR3 DNA, CDR3 protein. A D gene is named only where the DNA matches it firmly. Clone sizes are given selectively: once, few, many, or a class where the clone is expanded.

>TRBV27|-|TRBJ2-5|TRBD1
TGTGCCAGCAGTCCCCAAACAGGGGGCGAGACCCAGTACTTC
CASSPQTGGETQYF
>TRBV6-1|-|TRBJ2-7|TRBD2
TGTGCCAGCAGTGCTTGGACTAGCGGGAGGTGGGGCTACGAGCAGTACTTC
CASSAWTSGRWGYEQYF
>TRBV27|-|TRBJ1-2|-
TGTGCCAGCGCCCCAGGGGAAGGAAATGGCTACACCTTC
CASAPGEGNGYTF
>TRBV7-3|-|TRBJ2-7|TRBD2
TGTGCCAGCAGCTACGGGGGGGCGAGGTACGAGCAGTACTTC
CASSYGGARYEQYF
>TRBV5-1|-|TRBJ1-4|-
TGCGCCAGCAGTACCCAGTCCCCAACTAATGAAAAACTGTTTTTT
CASSTQSPTNEKLFF
>TRBV5-4|-|TRBJ2-5|-
TGTGCCAGCAGCCCAGACAGGTCTCAGGTTGAGACCCAGTACTTC
CASSPDRSQVETQYF
>TRBV24-1|-|TRBJ2-2|TRBD1
TGTGCCACCCAGACAGGGCCCGGGGAGCTGTTTTTT
CATQTGPGELFF
>TRBV5-4|-|TRBJ2-1|TRBD2
TGTGCCAGCAGCTTGGAAGGACTAGCGTTGACCTCCTACAATGAGCAGTTCTTC
CASSLEGLALTSYNEQFF
>TRBV4-2|few|TRBJ2-7|TRBD2
TGTGCCAGCAGCCAACCAGCGGGAGTCGAGTCCGAGCAGTACTTC
CASSQPAGVESEQYF
>TRBV24-1|-|TRBJ2-7|TRBD1
TGTGCCACCAGTGAGGCCGGGACAGGGGGTCAGCAGTACTTC
CATSEAGTGGQQYF
>TRBV27|-|TRBJ2-1|TRBD2
TGTGCCAGCAGTCCCATCGCGGCGGGAGGGATACCCTACAATGAGCAGTTCTTC
CASSPIAAGGIPYNEQFF
>TRBV18|-|TRBJ2-1|-
TGTGCCAGCTCACCACGTGACTATCATGAGCAGTTCTTC
CASSPRDYHEQFF
>TRBV20-1|-|TRBJ2-7|TRBD2
TGCAGTGCTGGGGGGGCCTACGAGCAGTACTTC
CSAGGAYEQYF
>TRBV7-7|-|TRBJ2-1|-
TGTGCTAGCAGCTTAGACTATAGCTCCTACAATGAGCAGTTCTTC
CASSLDYSSYNEQFF
>TRBV4-1|once|TRBJ2-7|TRBD1
TGCGCCAGCAGCCAAGACCACAGGGGTCTCTACGAGCAGTACTTC
CASSQDHRGLYEQYF
>TRBV5-4|-|TRBJ1-6|-
TGTGCCAGCAGCCGGACGGGAGCCCGATCACCCCTCCACTTT
CASSRTGARSPLHF
>TRBV18|-|TRBJ2-1|TRBD2
TGTGCCAGCTCACTAAACAGCGGGATAAGCTCCTACAATGAGCAGTTCTTC
CASSLNSGISSYNEQFF
>TRBV6-2/TRBV6-3|-|TRBJ1-1|TRBD1
TGTGCCAGCAGCGCGACAGGGGGCCACACTGAAGCTTTCTTT
CASSATGGHTEAFF
>TRBV28|-|TRBJ2-7|-
TGTGCCAGCAGCCCCCCCCCAGACAGCCCCTACGAGCAGTACTTC
CASSPPPDSPYEQYF
>TRBV3-1/TRBV3-2|-|TRBJ2-3|-
TGTGCCAGCAGCCCGTGGGAGTTAGGCACAGATACGCAGTATTTT
CASSPWELGTDTQYF
>TRBV9|-|TRBJ1-2|-
TGTGCCAGCAGCGTAGGAGAGGACTATGGCTACACCTTC
CASSVGEDYGYTF
>TRBV9|once|TRBJ2-7|TRBD1
TGTGCCAGCAGCGTAGGTGGGGGACAGGGGTCCTACGAGCAGTACTTC
CASSVGGGQGSYEQYF
>TRBV12-3/TRBV12-4|-|TRBJ1-3|-
TGTGCCAGCAGCGCAGGGGCCGGAAACACCATATATTTT
CASSAGAGNTIYF
>TRBV27|once|TRBJ2-1|-
TGTGCCAGCAGTTTTATAGCGCCTAGCTCCTACAATGAGCAGTTCTTC
CASSFIAPSSYNEQFF
>TRBV7-6|-|TRBJ2-7|-
TGTGCCAGCAGCCCCCCCTGGCCAAGGGGCTACGAGCAGTACTTC
CASSPPWPRGYEQYF
>TRBV4-2|-|TRBJ2-4|-
TGTGCCAGCAGCCAAGATATAAGCGAGGGAAACATTCAGTACTTC
CASSQDISEGNIQYF
>TRBV20-1|-|TRBJ2-1|-
TGCAGTGCTCCCAGCTACAATGAGCAGTTCTTC
CSAPSYNEQFF
>TRBV5-5|-|TRBJ2-7|TRBD1
TGTGCCAGCGCAACAAGGGACAGGGGCCCCTACGAGCAGTACTTC
CASATRDRGPYEQYF
>TRBV27|-|TRBJ2-3|-
TGTGCCAGCAGAACTAACAGGGCCCCTCTCGATACGCAGTATTTT
CASRTNRAPLDTQYF
>TRBV5-5|-|TRBJ2-5|TRBD1
TGTGCCAGCAGCCCGGGACAGGGGCAAGAGACCCAGTACTTC
CASSPGQGQETQYF
>TRBV7-2|-|TRBJ2-2|TRBD2
TGTGCCAGCAGCTTAATATCCGGGCGCGGGAGAGCGAAAACCGGGGAGCTGTTTTTT
CASSLISGRGRAKTGELFF
>TRBV7-6|-|TRBJ2-5|-
TGTGCCAGCAGCCCCGTACTAGACCCTAAAGAGACCCAGTACTTC
CASSPVLDPKETQYF
>TRBV14|-|TRBJ1-1|-
TGTGCCAGCAGCCAACAGGCTCATGGGAACACTGAAGCTTTCTTT
CASSQQAHGNTEAFF
>TRBV30|-|TRBJ2-7|TRBD2
TGTGCCTGGAGGTCAAAGCGGGGGGGACCCTACGAGCAGTACTTC
CAWRSKRGGPYEQYF
>TRBV5-1|-|TRBJ2-1|TRBD2
TGCGCCAGCAGCTGGGGACTAGCGGGAGGTCTCAATGAGCAGTTCTTC
CASSWGLAGGLNEQFF
>TRBV6-5|-|TRBJ1-2|-
TGTGCCAGCAGTTACACTCTAAATACAGGGCTAAGGGGCTACACCTTC
CASSYTLNTGLRGYTF
>TRBV7-8|-|TRBJ1-5|-
TGTGCCAGCAGCTCCCGGGATAGCAATCAGCCCCAGCATTTT
CASSSRDSNQPQHF
>TRBV2|few|TRBJ1-4|-
TGTGCCAGCTTAAAGGGAGGGGACACGAATGAAAAACTGTTTTTT
CASLKGGDTNEKLFF
>TRBV7-9|few|TRBJ2-2|-
TGTGCCAGCAGCTTAAGAGGGGGACGGGGCGCGAACACCGGGGAGCTGTTTTTT
CASSLRGGRGANTGELFF
>TRBV18|-|TRBJ2-7|TRBD1
TGTGCCAGCTCACCTTACCCGGGACAGGGTGGCCACGAGCAGTACTTC
CASSPYPGQGGHEQYF
>TRBV6-5|once|TRBJ2-3|-
TGTGCCAGCAGTTACGGGCCGGGAAACGAAGATACGCAGTATTTT
CASSYGPGNEDTQYF
>TRBV2|many|TRBJ1-2|TRBD1
TGTGCCATCACCAGGGGGCCAAGGTTAGCCTATGGCTACACCTTC
CAITRGPRLAYGYTF
>TRBV6-1|-|TRBJ1-4|-
TGTGCCAGCAGTGAATATGGACAGCTGAATGAAAAACTGTTTTTT
CASSEYGQLNEKLFF
>TRBV30|-|TRBJ2-3|-
TGTGCCTGGAGTGTAGTCTTAGGGGTTTATACGCAGTATTTT
CAWSVVLGVYTQYF
>TRBV19|once|TRBJ2-1|-
TGTGCCAGTAGGACGGGGGGCATAACCAGCTCCTACAATGAGCAGTTCTTC
CASRTGGITSSYNEQFF
>TRBV27|-|TRBJ1-1|-
TGTGCCAGCAGGGATACAGGACCGTACACTGAAGCTTTCTTT
CASRDTGPYTEAFF
>TRBV6-5|-|TRBJ2-1|TRBD2
TGTGCCAGCACCGAGGGACTAGACTCCTACAATGAGCAGTTCTTC
CASTEGLDSYNEQFF
>TRBV3-1/TRBV3-2|-|TRBJ2-3|TRBD2
TGTGCCATAGGGACTAGCGGCACAGATACGCAGTATTTT
CAIGTSGTDTQYF
>TRBV28|-|TRBJ2-7|TRBD1
TGTGCCAGCAGTAGGGACAGGGTACCCTACGAGCAGTACTTC
CASSRDRVPYEQYF
>TRBV4-1|-|TRBJ2-7|-
TGCGCCAGCAGCCAAATATCTCGGGTTTCCTACGAGCAGTACTTC
CASSQISRVSYEQYF
>TRBV6-2/TRBV6-3|-|TRBJ2-5|-
TGTGCCAGCAGTAAACGCGGACAGATCCGGGACGCACTTCGGACCCAGTACTTC
CASSKRGQIRDALRTQYF
>TRBV9|-|TRBJ2-5|TRBD1
TGTGCCAGCAGCGTAGGCGGGACAGGGTTGTCAGAGACCCAGTACTTC
CASSVGGTGLSETQYF
>TRBV4-1|-|TRBJ2-7|TRBD2
TGCGCCAGCAGCCAAGATGGGGGGGAGGCCGCCTACGAGCAGTACTTC
CASSQDGGEAAYEQYF